The rows below give T cell receptor beta chains drawn from one sample of a study of PD-1 blockade in classical Hodgkin lymphoma. The data were produced by immunoSEQ multiplex PCR, yet TCRdb's version contains in-frame clones alone and is incomplete. In the table there are under 25,000 clones, roughly 84% of which are singletons. The source was peripheral blood mononuclear cells (PBMCs), collected at baseline. The receptors were gathered from a human donor with classical Hodgkin lymphoma. Both conserved end residues are part of each CDR3. The D gene is left open where the match is weak. Clone size, where shown, is once, few, many, or a class for clones that have expanded.

D: NA
V: TRBV5-6
size: NA
CDR3: CASSLGAGGPNYGYTF

D: NA
V: TRBV5-6
size: NA
CDR3: CASSLGLALSYEQYF

D: NA
V: TRBV6-5
size: NA
CDR3: CASSSDDSSYNSPLHF

D: NA
V: TRBV2
size: NA
CDR3: CASRASARGGQPQHF

D: NA
V: TRBV4-2
size: NA
CDR3: CASSRAQGGGTEAFF

D: NA
V: TRBV5-4
size: NA
CDR3: CASSLFAGGTDTQYF

D: NA
V: TRBV4-2
size: NA
CDR3: CASSLPSEFRNYGYTF

D: NA
V: TRBV11-1
size: NA
CDR3: CASSLGHIPNTGELFF

D: NA
V: TRBV30
size: once
CDR3: CAWSVVSPNEQYF

D: TRBD1
V: TRBV27
size: NA
CDR3: CASGTAFYGYTF

D: NA
V: TRBV5-5
size: NA
CDR3: CASSLAGDTGELFF

D: NA
V: TRBV27
size: NA
CDR3: CANLQAFF

D: TRBD1
V: TRBV5-1
size: NA
CDR3: CASSLSWTGGTDTQYF

D: NA
V: TRBV6-5
size: NA
CDR3: CASSRQDLGAFF

D: NA
V: TRBV7-3
size: NA
CDR3: CASSSEANQPQHF

D: TRBD1
V: TRBV7-7
size: NA
CDR3: CASSADGTGVPYF

D: NA
V: TRBV5-1
size: NA
CDR3: CADGSGSSGNTIYF

D: NA
V: TRBV19
size: NA
CDR3: CASSIEGTDTQYF

D: TRBD1
V: TRBV6-1
size: NA
CDR3: CASSVPKTGWNQPQHF

D: NA
V: TRBV7-2
size: NA
CDR3: CASSLWTGAWEAFF

D: NA
V: TRBV4-1
size: NA
CDR3: CASSLSPEQTNYGYTF

D: NA
V: TRBV7-6
size: NA
CDR3: CASSLDARGGDHYGYTF

D: NA
V: TRBV7-9
size: once
CDR3: CASSTQVPRSSYNEQFF

D: NA
V: TRBV7-2
size: NA
CDR3: CASSLAARRSYEQYF

D: NA
V: TRBV7-2
size: NA
CDR3: CASSLLGLVSGANVLTF

D: TRBD1
V: TRBV28
size: NA
CDR3: CASSSPGQGARRGAFF

D: NA
V: TRBV10-1
size: once
CDR3: CASSESGATNEKLFF

D: NA
V: TRBV9
size: NA
CDR3: CASSRPDSTHEQFF

D: NA
V: TRBV12-5
size: NA
CDR3: CASGLGQAYEKLFF

D: TRBD1
V: TRBV5-4
size: NA
CDR3: CASSRRDRGRDEQFF

D: NA
V: TRBV7-2
size: NA
CDR3: CASSLSPQLGPSYGYTF

D: NA
V: TRBV15
size: NA
CDR3: CATSRDLGDTEAFF

D: NA
V: TRBV7-9
size: NA
CDR3: CASRGGDTDTQYF

D: TRBD1
V: TRBV5-8
size: once
CDR3: CASISTGGEEKLFF

D: NA
V: TRBV2
size: NA
CDR3: CASSELGGVGYTF

D: NA
V: TRBV11-2
size: few
CDR3: CASSWKTVYANTGELFF

D: NA
V: TRBV4-3
size: NA
CDR3: CASSQDPRIVREKLFF

D: TRBD1
V: TRBV29-1
size: NA
CDR3: CSVNDRVTPNIQYF

D: NA
V: TRBV27
size: NA
CDR3: CASSLWQDHEKLFF

D: TRBD2
V: TRBV18
size: NA
CDR3: CASSPRETSGGPSYNEQFF

D: TRBD2
V: TRBV28
size: NA
CDR3: CASSPGGALITGELFF

D: TRBD2
V: TRBV6-5
size: NA
CDR3: CASSYGGDQETQYF

D: NA
V: TRBV19
size: NA
CDR3: CASSIVVPGRDQPQHF

D: TRBD1
V: TRBV15
size: NA
CDR3: CATSPQREGANNEQFF

D: NA
V: TRBV21-1
size: NA
CDR3: CASSTPWPGGGEQYF

D: TRBD2
V: TRBV27
size: NA
CDR3: CASSALRGGAGNEQFF

D: NA
V: TRBV7-2
size: NA
CDR3: CASRRGQSSYEQYF

D: NA
V: TRBV7-9
size: NA
CDR3: CASSLLSATNEKLFF

D: NA
V: TRBV4-3
size: NA
CDR3: CASSQDSRRGSYEQYF

D: NA
V: TRBV7-2
size: NA
CDR3: CASSLGGSGNTIYF

D: NA
V: TRBV27
size: NA
CDR3: CASSSHEPPYEQYF

D: TRBD1
V: TRBV5-4
size: NA
CDR3: CASSWGQGDEQYF

D: TRBD1
V: TRBV7-9
size: NA
CDR3: CASSLAKISGTGRNEQFF

D: NA
V: TRBV28
size: NA
CDR3: CASSEDGNTIYF

D: NA
V: TRBV9
size: NA
CDR3: CASSTRQSSGANVLTF

D: NA
V: TRBV6-1
size: NA
CDR3: CASKGQETQYF

D: TRBD2
V: TRBV5-1
size: NA
CDR3: CASSLTSGDNEQFF